The rows below give T cell receptor beta chains drawn from one sample of a study of cytomegalovirus exposure and HLA in healthy donors. Libraries were prepared by immunoSEQ multiplex PCR; TCRdb keeps only in-frame clonotypes and omits some of them. This table has roughly 120,000 clones, about 79% appearing once. Sequencing was done on a sample of PBMCs. These TCRs come from a man aged 45-65 years in good health and CMV-seronegative. Each CDR3 is given with its conserved first and last residue. Fields, in order: V gene, clone size, J gene, D gene, CDR3 DNA, CDR3 protein. The D gene is left open where the match is weak. Clone size is shown for a subset of rows, as once, few, many or a class of expanded clone.

>TRBV14|NA|TRBJ1-2|NA
TGTGCCAGCAGCCTACATCAGGGTTTAGGCTACACCTTC
CASSLHQGLGYTF
>TRBV11-2|NA|TRBJ1-1|TRBD1
TGTGCCAGCAGCTTGGGACAGGGAAACACTGAAGCTTTCTTT
CASSLGQGNTEAFF
>TRBV13|NA|TRBJ2-2|TRBD1
TGTGCCAGCAGCCAGACTGGACAGGGGGTAGGGGAGCTGTTTTTT
CASSQTGQGVGELFF
>TRBV7-2|NA|TRBJ2-7|NA
TGTGCCAGCAGCGGAGGGAATCTACGGTACGAGCAGTACTTC
CASSGGNLRYEQYF
>TRBV7-8|few|TRBJ2-7|TRBD2
TGTGCCAGCAGCTTAGTAGCGGGGGCCGCCTACGAGCAGTACTTC
CASSLVAGAAYEQYF
>TRBV5-8|NA|TRBJ2-3|NA
TGTGCCAGCAGCTTTGACGGGACTCGAACAGATACGCAGTATTTT
CASSFDGTRTDTQYF
>TRBV28|NA|TRBJ2-4|NA
TGTGCCAGCCACCCTAACTTAGAAAACATTCAGTACTTC
CASHPNLENIQYF
>TRBV11-3|NA|TRBJ2-2|NA
TGTGCCAGCAGCTTATCTGGGCCCACCGGGGAGCTGTTTTTT
CASSLSGPTGELFF
>TRBV6-5|NA|TRBJ1-5|NA
TGTGCCAGCAGTTACTCCCGAGAACAGCCCCAGCATTTT
CASSYSREQPQHF
>TRBV29-1|NA|TRBJ2-7|NA
TGCAGCGTTGAAAAGGCAGGGTCATACGAGCAGTACTTC
CSVEKAGSYEQYF
>TRBV9|NA|TRBJ1-4|NA
TGTGCCAGCAGCGTAGCCCCGTCAACTAATGAAAAACTGTTTTTT
CASSVAPSTNEKLFF
>TRBV25-1|NA|TRBJ2-3|TRBD1
TGTGCCAGCAGTGATAGACAGGGCCTCACAGATACGCAGTATTTT
CASSDRQGLTDTQYF